This TCR beta chain emerged from a study of T cell clonality in common variable immunodeficiency. Method: immunoSEQ multiplex PCR; TCRdb's copy keeps in-frame clones and lacks some. Listed for the sample are some 50,000 clones, none seen a single time. In its sample, this clone was seen a few times. One base away lies a much larger clone, so this may be a sequencing read error. This sequence originates from a person aged 18-69 years in good health. The sequencing sample was made of peripheral blood mononuclear cells.

The DNA read from the CDR3 is TGTGCCAGCTCACGGACAGAGGGCAATCAGCCG. This encodes CASSRTEGNQP. The full-length CDR3 reads as CASSRTEGNQPQYF. The V and J genes are TRBV18 and TRBJ2-3; a possible D gene is TRBD1 (6 bases). The read terminates 3 residues before the CDR3 end, so the remaining end is supplied by the germline J gene. The CDR3 covers 14 residues. Germline CDR1 reads KGHSH; CDR2 reads LQKENI.